This T cell receptor (beta chain) is drawn from a study of blood T cell repertoires in COVID-19 (dated by TCRdb to about 2020). In terms of the full investigation: The collaborator samples originated in the United States, Italy and Spain and spanned the acute and convalescent phases of COVID-19. A de-identified subject ID, COVID-19 status, age in years and sex were almost always included in the sample metadata. Subjects who had been exposed to COVID-19, were actively infected with it, or had recovered from it provided the deeply sampled blood TCRbeta repertoires that made up the dataset. The samples were drawn from two sources: the first 160 participants of the ongoing ImmuneRACE study, and over 950 subjects contributed by 6 global collaborators. The material from the prospective study consisted of cDNA or gDNA derived from T cells, B-cell-depleted T cells, or PBMCs. A freely available public database, intended as a resource for researchers studying the immune response to SARS-CoV-2, is where the repertoires were released. Where available, HLA class I and class II types were obtained from metadata supplied by the sample provider rather than from assay-based typing.

TCRbeta CDR3 regions were amplified from genomic DNA using the immunoSEQ Assay, a bias-controlled multiplex PCR. In the authors' own workflow: The number of nucleated cells in each sample was estimated by amplification of reference gene primers within the assay. To quantify the absolute abundance of each unique TCRbeta CDR3 rearrangement, sequence reads were collapsed and filtered. Productive Simpson clonality was computed per sample as the square root of Simpson's diversity index over productive rearrangements. As stored in TCRdb, this immuneACCESS dataset retains in-frame rearrangements with V and J assigned. A fraction of the clones does not appear; measured against another copy, unresolved V genes explain less than half of the discrepancy, and the remainder lacks a known reason. V and J calls plus clone size are reproduced from that table; the DNA served to infer D and trimming. This sample gives approximately 300,000 clones in total; about 89% of them show up just once. The ten largest account for about 2.6% of the sample.

Study-wide conclusions, independent of this receptor: The amount of clinical and demographic metadata varied by source and participant and was provided uncurated.

With regard to this clone: This receptor's antigen is unknown. Base qualities are not provided; no much larger clone lies one nucleotide away.

Participants in the prospective study were aged roughly 18 to 90 years, lived in some 24 United States geographic areas, and enrolled through a virtual design. To assign participants to cohorts, the prospective study relied on clinical history that participants themselves reported in a screening survey and a study questionnaire. ImmuneRACE Cohort 3 recovered participants were defined by two consecutive negative NP/OP PCR tests, healthcare professional clearance, or symptom resolution. Each participant in the prospective study had whole blood, serum and a nasopharyngeal or oropharyngeal swab collected by mobile phlebotomists. Participants in the prospective study had the option to provide additional blood draws and questionnaires over a 2-month period. Before DNA extraction, blood samples from the prospective study were shipped at room temperature or frozen. V is cut by 4 bases and J by 2 bases, and the space between the germline ends is 17 bases. The CDR3 goes from the cysteine to the phenylalanine over 16 residues. This entry keeps only the CDR3 DNA: 48 bases, framed from base 1. From the germline V gene, CDR1 is SGHDT and CDR2 is YYEEEE.

Source material: PBMCs or T cells enriched from blood (not recorded which). The TCR comes from a young woman who had recovered from COVID-19. Rearrangement joined TRBV5-6 to TRBJ2-3, with the D gene too uncertain to name. The sequenced DNA: TGTGCCAGCAGCCCTCGACTTCGAACCTACACAGATACGCAGTATTTT. Its protein is CASSPRLRTYTDTQYF.